This T cell receptor beta chain was sequenced in a study of T cell clonality in common variable immunodeficiency. Points from the study as a whole: Common variable immunodeficiency TCR beta sequences reportedly had fewer deletions and N-nucleotide insertions.

The assay was immunoSEQ multiplex PCR, and TCRdb's table has in-frame clones only and misses some. Observed in the sample are some 11,000 clones, none of them singletons. Per germline, CDR1 MNHEY and CDR2 SVGEGT. This CDR3 has 17 amino acids. V was pared by 6 bases and J by 7 bases, with 19 bases of the junction left unmatched. As regards this clone: The antigen is not known. The missing CDR3 end, 3 residues past where the read stops, is filled in from the germline J gene.

CVID subjects were some 15 female and approximately 30 male, aged 9 to 64. The rearrangement links TRBV6-2 or TRBV6-3 to TRBJ1-2; 8 bases agree with TRBD1. The sequenced sample consisted of peripheral blood mononuclear cells. The clonotype was recovered from a human donor with common variable immunodeficiency. Partial CDR3 DNA: TGTGCCAGCAGAAGAAGGGATGTACCTGGACAGGGAGGTGGC. It encodes CASRRRDVPGQGGG. The complete CDR3 protein is CASRRRDVPGQGGGYTF.